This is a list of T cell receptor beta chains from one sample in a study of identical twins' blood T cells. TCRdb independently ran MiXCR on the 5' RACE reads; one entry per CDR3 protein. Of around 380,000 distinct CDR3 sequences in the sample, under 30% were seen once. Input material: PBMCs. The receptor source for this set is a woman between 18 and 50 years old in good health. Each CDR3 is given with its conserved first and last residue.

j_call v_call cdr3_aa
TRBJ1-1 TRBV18 CASSPRQGSEAFF
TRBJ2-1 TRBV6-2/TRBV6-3 CASSKGLAGELPMYNEQFF
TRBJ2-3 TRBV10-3 CAISDLRASTDTQYF
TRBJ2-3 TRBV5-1 CASSLETSGGITDTQYF
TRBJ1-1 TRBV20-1 CSARGLEGRITEAFF
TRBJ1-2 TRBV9 CATLGGGGYTF
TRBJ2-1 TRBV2 CAARRDNYNEQFF
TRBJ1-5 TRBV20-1 CSASPDSNQPQHF
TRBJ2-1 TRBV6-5 CASTGQLYNEQFF
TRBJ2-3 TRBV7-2 CASSPYRDTDTQYF
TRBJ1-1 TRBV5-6 CASSPSRMNTEAFF